This T cell receptor (beta chain) stems from a study of human T cells and chemical hapten exposure. The CDR3 spans 12 residues. Trimming took off 7 bases at V and 7 bases at J, with 9 bases between the two ends. Germline V gene lookup returns CDR1 SGDLS and CDR2 YYNGEE. What the library attached to individual cDNA molecules were unique molecular identifiers. As originally analysed: The median was about 96,000 TCRs per sample, ranging roughly 20,000 to 750,000. From the RACE reads, TCRdb called clonotypes with MiXCR, one entry per CDR3 protein. It is TCRdb's table, rather than the study itself, that gives the V and J calls and clone size. In the table there are 350,000 or so distinct CDR3 sequences, roughly 6.9% of which are singletons. Time point denoted: patch test 1, 2 weeks after DPC sensitization. Treatment: therapeutic diphenylcyclopropenone sensitization with weekly scalp DPC. This clonotype was picked up a small number of times.

This chain uses TRBV9 with TRBJ1-6, with D tentatively TRBD1 (6 bases). The sequenced sample was whole blood, obtained in connection with sensitization to the hapten diphenylcyclopropenone (DPC). The clonotype comes from a woman under 30 with alopecia areata. Some clones in this sample may be carry-over from other donors' samples. As DNA, the CDR3 is TGTGCCAGCGCACAGGGAAATTCACCCCTCCACTTT. Its protein product is CASAQGNSPLHF. The full variable domain, in which reference TRBV9 and TRBJ1-6 provide the parts outside the CDR3, is DSGVTQTPKHLITATGQRVTLRCSPRSGDLSVYWYQQSLDQGLQFLIQYYNGEERAKGNILERFSAQQFPDLHSELNLSSLELGDSALYFCASAQGNSPLHFGNGTRLTVT.